This TCR beta chain was captured by sequencing in a study of T-cell reconstitution after alpha-beta-depleted transplantation in children. Germline values: CDR1 MNHEY, CDR2 SMNVEV (reference sequence). V shed 7 bases, J shed 4 bases, and the junction held 8 bases outside the gene matches. The CDR3 is 14 residues long. A library of TCRbeta sequences, prepared with unique molecular identifiers, was generated. TCRdb used MiXCR to reprocess the PCR reads, holding one entry per CDR3 protein. Among some 500,000 distinct CDR3 sequences listed, about 31% were seen once. This clonotype was seen a handful of times.

The rearrangement joins TRBV27 to TRBJ2-3; 7 nucleotides line up with TRBD2. The TCR sequence derives from a human donor who donated a stem cell graft to a child with aplastic anemia. Sequencing used PBMCs from the stem cell graft donor, obtained from the stem cell graft. Here the CDR3 reads CASTWASGSDTQYF. As DNA, the CDR3 is TGTGCCAGCACGTGGGCTAGCGGTTCAGATACGCAGTATTTT.